Following are 6 T cell receptor beta chains from one sample sequenced in a study of blood T cell repertoires in COVID-19. Libraries were prepared by immunoSEQ multiplex PCR; TCRdb keeps only in-frame clonotypes and omits some of them. The sample has roughly 39,000 clones; 80% to 90% are singletons. Sequencing was done on a sample of peripheral blood. All receptors derive from a woman between 65 and 79 years old with acute or convalescent COVID-19.

V gene TRBV11-2 combines with J gene TRBJ1-2; D not certain. Germline loops: CDR1 SGHAT, CDR2 FQNNGV. Between the trimmed V and J ends, which lost 5 bases and 4 bases, there was a span of 17 bases. The CDR3 length is 15 residues. The CDR3 bases are TGTGCCAGCAGCCGGGGAGGTGTCCATGGCTATGGCTACACCTTC. It is translated as CASSRGGVHGYGYTF.

This rearrangement joins TRBV12-3 or TRBV12-4 to TRBJ2-4, with D possibly TRBD2 on 5 matching bases. V dropped 5 bases and J dropped 1 base, with 6 bases sitting between them. The CDR3 contains 13 residues. The CDR3 spells CASSEGAKNIQYF. In DNA form, the CDR3 reads TGTGCCAGCAGTGAGGGTGCCAAAAACATTCAGTACTTC.

Relative to its sample, this clone is medium-sized. This chain uses TRBV6-2 or TRBV6-3 with TRBJ2-1, with D tentatively TRBD1 (6 bases). This CDR3 is 16 amino acids long. Germline assignment: CDR1 MNHEY and CDR2 SVGEGT. V was pared by 7 bases and J by 3 bases, with 19 bases between. CDR3 coding DNA: TGTGCCAGCACCCCCATAACAGGGATCGTCTACAATGAGCAGTTCTTC. Translating gives CASTPITGIVYNEQFF.

This chain connects TRBV7-2 to TRBJ2-5; D is possibly TRBD1 (6 bases). The CDR3 extends over 14 amino acids. Germline lookup yields CDR1 SGHTA and CDR2 FQGNSA. V lost 5 bases and J lost 5, with 15 bases in between. The CDR3 loop is CASSQDSYGETQYF. The CDR3 DNA reads TGTGCCAGCAGCCAGGACAGTTACGGGGAGACCCAGTACTTC.

The J gene is TRBJ1-6, the V gene TRBV9; TRBD1 matches 10 bases. The CDR3 covers 16 residues. V lost 2 bases to trimming and J lost 7 bases; unmatched junction nucleotides: 6. CDR1 and CDR2 from the germline V gene are SGDLS and YYNGEE. The CDR3 region has the DNA TGTGCCAGCAGCGTCATCGGGACAGGGGAGAATTCACCCCTCCACTTT. Its translation is CASSVIGTGENSPLHF.

The genes are TRBV6-5 and TRBJ2-2, with 9 bases identical to TRBD2. The CDR3 is made up of 15 amino acids. V shed 7 bases and J 6 bases; nucleotides not matched to a gene: 9. Germline V gives CDR1 MNHEY, CDR2 SVGAGI. The CDR3 nucleotides are TGTGCCAGCACACCGCGGGAGGGCCTACCCGGGGAGCTGTTTTTT. Amino acids: CASTPREGLPGELFF.